This T cell receptor (beta chain) was sequenced during a study of T cells in Graves' hyperthyroidism and ophthalmopathy. V lost 7 bases and J lost 2, with 6 bases in between. Germline CDR1 reads MNHEY; CDR2 reads SMNVEV (reference sequence). The CDR3 extends over 11 amino acids. RNA transcripts provided the source from which TCR beta CDR3 regions were amplified. Primed by the HTBI set, a first-round RT-PCR was run on the TCR CDR3. TCRdb independently ran MiXCR on the multiplex PCR reads; one entry per CDR3 protein. The sample records approximately 400,000 distinct CDR3 sequences, roughly 14% being singletons. This clonotype was counted at least ten times. Its target is not known. General observations from the study: Blood also showed most of the thyroid clonotypes that were expanded above 0.001.

Hyperthyroidism in the patients, aged 18 to 65, was newly diagnosed and under 2 months in duration. Investigators excluded patients with uncontrolled infection, other autoimmune disease, pregnancy or lactation. Each diagnosis was grounded in clinical symptoms, serum thyroxine and TRAb, thyroid ultrasound, and orbital computed tomography. The source is a woman between 55 and 75 years old with Graves' hyperthyroidism. The sequenced sample was blood. This sequence joins TRBV27 and TRBJ2-7; D ambiguous. CDR3 coding DNA: TGTGCCAGCAATATACCCTACGAGCAGTACTTC. It yields the protein CASNIPYEQYF.